The TCR beta chain under discussion was sequenced for a study of CD8 T cells in ankylosing spondylitis. The study, taken as a whole, reports: Characteristic of ankylosing spondylitis blood, it appeared, was a TCR beta motif comprising roughly 8 highly homologous variants.

The sample holds many counts of this clonotype. Its matching antigen is unknown. From the 5' RACE reads, TCRdb called clonotypes with MiXCR, one entry per CDR3 protein. The profile shows 200,000 to 250,000 distinct CDR3 sequences, 9.5% to 12% of them singletons. Germline-derived CDR1 and CDR2 are MNHNS and SASEGT. Trimming cost V 6 bases and J 6 bases; bases outside gene matches: 8. The CDR3 sequence is 16 residues long. The sequencing sample was made of blood, either unsorted or a sorted T cell fraction (not recorded which). The chain combines TRBV6-1 with TRBJ2-1, with TRBD2 identical over 13 bases. This TCR derives from a male donor with ankylosing spondylitis or in good health (not recorded which). CDR3: CASRTTLAGGLNEQFF. DNA of the CDR3: TGTGCCAGCAGAACAACACTAGCGGGGGGGCTCAATGAGCAGTTCTTC.